The source of this TCR beta chain is a study of naive and memory T cell subsets. Study outcomes and limitations: In CD4 and CD8 cells, diversity dropped from naive through EMRA.

Four subsets defined by CD45RA and CD27 were sorted after CD3, CD4, CD8 and live/dead staining. The ends were cut back, 3 bases at V and 4 bases at J, with 14 bases in the middle. This CDR3 is built from 15 residues. Germline lookup yields CDR1 SGHDN and CDR2 FVKESK. A note on this clonotype: Antigen: not known.

The beta constant-region primer was an equimolar mix of two oligonucleotides covering TRBC1 and TRBC2. Four rounds of PCR amplified the ligated cDNA using nested alpha and beta constant-region primers plus SP2. The cDNA 3' end received a ligated single-stranded oligonucleotide carrying the SP2 primer and a 12-nucleotide UMI. MiXCR, applied by TCRdb to the UMI-ligation and nested PCR reads, yields one record per CDR3 protein. The sample has 95,000 to 150,000 distinct CDR3 sequences, roughly 32% seen once; the top ten hold approximately 0.9%. Input material: central memory CD4+ T cells from blood. The sequence came from a human donor in good health. The chain recombines TRBV14 with TRBJ2-3, with D possibly TRBD2 on 5 matching bases. The CDR3 sequence is CASSQRTAMADTQYF. The CDR3 region has the DNA TGTGCCAGCAGCCAGAGGACTGCAATGGCAGATACGCAGTATTTT.